This T cell receptor beta chain emerged from a study of cytomegalovirus exposure and HLA in healthy donors. Study-wide points: When a later analysis compared HLA-associated TCR beta chains with equally common others, the HLA-associated chains turned out to be more clonally expanded and to have lower generation probabilities. TCR sequences were mostly rare, though some public TCRs occurred in many donors.

The PCR was carried out with 60 Vbeta primers and 13 Jbeta primers. Produced via immunoSEQ multiplex PCR; TCRdb's table is partial and in-frame only. The sample has approximately 61,000 clones. On this clone: Its antigen is not known.

Donors were ostensibly healthy at sampling, although undocumented immune exposures were probable. CDR3 length: 18 amino acids. Germline loops: CDR1 SGHDT, CDR2 YYEEEE. With V trimmed by 3 bases and J by 1 base, 14 bases remained unmatched. The TCR originated in a woman younger than 35 in good health and CMV-seronegative. The chain carries TRBV5-6 and TRBJ2-3, with 7 positions matching TRBD2. Source material: PBMCs. In nucleotides, the CDR3 is TGTGCCAGCAGCTGGGGCCCTCCCGCTAGCGGTCGCACAGATACGCAGTATTTT. This codes for CASSWGPPASGRTDTQYF. Combining the CDR3 with reference TRBV5-6 and TRBJ2-3 gives the whole variable domain DAGVTQSPTHLIKTRGQQVTLRCSPKSGHDTVSWYQQALGQGPQFIFQYYEEEERQRGNFPDRFSGHQFPNYSSELNVNALLLGDSALYLCASSWGPPASGRTDTQYFGPGTRLTVL.